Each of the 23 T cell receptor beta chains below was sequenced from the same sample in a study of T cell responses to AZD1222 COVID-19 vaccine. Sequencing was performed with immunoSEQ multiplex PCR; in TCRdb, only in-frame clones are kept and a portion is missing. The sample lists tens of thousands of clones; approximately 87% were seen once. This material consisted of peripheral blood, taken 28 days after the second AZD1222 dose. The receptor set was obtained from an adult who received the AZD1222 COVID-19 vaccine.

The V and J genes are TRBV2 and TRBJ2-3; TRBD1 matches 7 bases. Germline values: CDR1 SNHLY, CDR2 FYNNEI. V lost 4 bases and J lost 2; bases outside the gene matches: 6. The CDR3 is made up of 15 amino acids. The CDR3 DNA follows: TGTGCCAGCAGTGTACAGGGGATTGCCACAGATACGCAGTATTTT. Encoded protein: CASSVQGIATDTQYF.

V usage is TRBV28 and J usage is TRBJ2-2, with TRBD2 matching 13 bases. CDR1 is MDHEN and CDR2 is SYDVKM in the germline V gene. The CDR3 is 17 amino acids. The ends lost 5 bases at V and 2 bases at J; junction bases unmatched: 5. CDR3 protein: CASSPGLAGPNTGELFF. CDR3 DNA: TGTGCCAGCAGTCCGGGACTAGCGGGGCCAAACACCGGGGAGCTGTTTTTT.

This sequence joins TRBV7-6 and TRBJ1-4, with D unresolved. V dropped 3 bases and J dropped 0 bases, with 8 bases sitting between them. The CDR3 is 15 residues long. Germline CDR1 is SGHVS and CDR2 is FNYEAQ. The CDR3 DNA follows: TGTGCCAGCAGCTTCCCCGGATCAACTAATGAAAAACTGTTTTTT. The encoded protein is CASSFPGSTNEKLFF.

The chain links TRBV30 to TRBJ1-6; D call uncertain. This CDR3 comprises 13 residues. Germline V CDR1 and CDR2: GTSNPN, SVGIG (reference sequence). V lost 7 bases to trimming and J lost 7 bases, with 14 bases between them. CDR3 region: CASVDGLNSPLHF. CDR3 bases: TGTGCCTCCGTGGACGGTTTGAATTCACCCCTCCACTTT.

The CDR3 nucleotides are TGTGCCAGCAGCTTAGGAGGGGATACACCCGAGCAGTACTTC. It encodes CASSLGGDTPEQYF. This chain connects TRBV7-6 to TRBJ2-7; D possibly matches TRBD1 or TRBD2 (5 bases each). Germline assignment: CDR1 SGHVS and CDR2 FNYEAQ. Deletions cut 1 base from V and 6 bases from J, with 13 bases between. The length of the CDR3 is 14 residues.

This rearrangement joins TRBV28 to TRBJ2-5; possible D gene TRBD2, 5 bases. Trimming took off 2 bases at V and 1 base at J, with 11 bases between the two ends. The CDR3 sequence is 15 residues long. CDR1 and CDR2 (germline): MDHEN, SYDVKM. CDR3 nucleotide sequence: TGTGCCAGCAGTTTAACGCAGCGGACCCAAGAGACCCAGTACTTC. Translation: CASSLTQRTQETQYF.

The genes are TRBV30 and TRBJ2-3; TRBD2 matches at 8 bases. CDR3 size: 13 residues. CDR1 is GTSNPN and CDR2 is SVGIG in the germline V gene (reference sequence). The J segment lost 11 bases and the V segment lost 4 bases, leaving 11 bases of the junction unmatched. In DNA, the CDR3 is TGTGCCTGGACCGGGAGCGGGAGAGGCGTGCAGTATTTT. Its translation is CAWTGSGRGVQYF.

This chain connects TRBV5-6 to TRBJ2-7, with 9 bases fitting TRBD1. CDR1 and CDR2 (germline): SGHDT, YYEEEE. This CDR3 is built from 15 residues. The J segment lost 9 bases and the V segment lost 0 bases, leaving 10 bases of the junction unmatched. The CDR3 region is CASSLVVGQGLGQYF. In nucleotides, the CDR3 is TGTGCCAGCAGCTTGGTGGTAGGACAGGGGTTGGGGCAGTACTTC.

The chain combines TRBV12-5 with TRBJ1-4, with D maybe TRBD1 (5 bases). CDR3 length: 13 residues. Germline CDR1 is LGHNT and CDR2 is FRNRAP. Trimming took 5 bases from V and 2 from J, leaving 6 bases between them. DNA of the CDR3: TGTGCTAGTGGTGGGGCCACTAATGAAAAACTGTTTTTT. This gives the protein CASGGATNEKLFF.

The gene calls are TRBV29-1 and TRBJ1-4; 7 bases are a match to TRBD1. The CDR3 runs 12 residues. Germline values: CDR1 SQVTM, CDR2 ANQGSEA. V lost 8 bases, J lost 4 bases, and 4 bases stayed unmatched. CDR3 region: CSFRDSNEKLFF. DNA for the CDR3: TGCAGCTTCCGGGACAGTAATGAAAAACTGTTTTTT.

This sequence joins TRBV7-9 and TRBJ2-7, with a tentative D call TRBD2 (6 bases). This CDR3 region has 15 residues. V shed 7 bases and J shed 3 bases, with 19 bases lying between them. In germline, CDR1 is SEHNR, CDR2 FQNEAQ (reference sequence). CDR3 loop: CASTDSGVANYEQYF. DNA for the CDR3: TGTGCCAGCACCGATTCGGGGGTAGCGAACTACGAGCAGTACTTC.

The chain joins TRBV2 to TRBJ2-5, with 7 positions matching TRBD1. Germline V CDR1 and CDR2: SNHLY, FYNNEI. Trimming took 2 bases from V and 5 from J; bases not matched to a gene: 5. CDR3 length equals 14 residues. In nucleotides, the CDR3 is TGTGCCAGCAGTGAACCGAGGGGGCAGGAGACCCAGTACTTC. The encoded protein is CASSEPRGQETQYF. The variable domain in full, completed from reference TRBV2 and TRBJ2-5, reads EPEVTQTPSHQVTQMGQEVILRCVPISNHLYFYWYRQILGQKVEFLVSFYNNEISEKSEIFDDQFSVERPDGSNFTLKIRSTKLEDSAMYFCASSEPRGQETQYFGPGTRLLVL.

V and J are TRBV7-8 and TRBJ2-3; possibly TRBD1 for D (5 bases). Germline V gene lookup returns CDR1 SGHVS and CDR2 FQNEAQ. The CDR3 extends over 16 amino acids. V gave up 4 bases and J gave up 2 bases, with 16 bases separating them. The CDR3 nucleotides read TGTGCCAGCAGCTCCCCCGGCCGTGGGGCCACAGATACGCAGTATTTT. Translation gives CASSSPGRGATDTQYF.

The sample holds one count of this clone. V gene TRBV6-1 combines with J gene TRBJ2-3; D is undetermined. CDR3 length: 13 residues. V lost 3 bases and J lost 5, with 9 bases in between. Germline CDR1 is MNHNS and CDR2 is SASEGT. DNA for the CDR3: TGTGCCAGCAGTGATTTCAGACTAGATACGCAGTATTTT. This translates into CASSDFRLDTQYF.

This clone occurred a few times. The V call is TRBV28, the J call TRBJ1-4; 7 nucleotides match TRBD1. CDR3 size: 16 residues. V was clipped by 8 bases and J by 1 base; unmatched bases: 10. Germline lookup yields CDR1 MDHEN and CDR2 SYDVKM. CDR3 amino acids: CASATGNWRTNEKLFF. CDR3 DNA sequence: TGTGCCAGCGCGACAGGGAATTGGAGAACTAATGAAAAACTGTTTTTT.

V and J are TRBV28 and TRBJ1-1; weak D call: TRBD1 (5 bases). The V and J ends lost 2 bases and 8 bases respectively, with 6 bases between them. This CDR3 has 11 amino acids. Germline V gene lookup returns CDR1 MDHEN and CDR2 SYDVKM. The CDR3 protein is CASSLNREAFF. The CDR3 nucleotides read TGTGCCAGCAGTTTAAACAGGGAAGCTTTCTTT.

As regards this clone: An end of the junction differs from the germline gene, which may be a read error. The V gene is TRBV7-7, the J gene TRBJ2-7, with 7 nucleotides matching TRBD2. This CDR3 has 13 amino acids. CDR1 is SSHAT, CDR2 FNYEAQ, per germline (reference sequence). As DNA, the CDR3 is TGTGCTAGCAGCTTATCTGGGGAGGGCGAGCAGTACTTC. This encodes CASSLSGEGEQYF.

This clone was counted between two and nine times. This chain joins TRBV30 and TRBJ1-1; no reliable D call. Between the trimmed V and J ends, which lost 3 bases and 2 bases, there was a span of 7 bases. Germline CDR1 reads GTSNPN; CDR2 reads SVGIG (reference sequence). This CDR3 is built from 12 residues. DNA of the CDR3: TGTGCCTGGAGATGGGTCAACACTGAAGCTTTCTTT. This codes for CAWRWVNTEAFF. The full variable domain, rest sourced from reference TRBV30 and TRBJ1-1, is SQTIHQWPATLVQPVGSPLSLECTVEGTSNPNLYWYRQAAGRGLQLLFYSVGIGQISSEVPQNLSASRPQDRQFILSSKKLLLSDSGFYLCAWRWVNTEAFFGQGTRLTVV.

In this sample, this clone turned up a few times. The CDR3, as DNA: TGCGCCAGCAGCTTGGAGGAGGGAAGTGGTTCACCCCTCCACTTT. Its protein is CASSLEEGSGSPLHF. The V gene is TRBV5-1, the J gene TRBJ1-6; D remains ambiguous. The CDR3 is 15 amino acids. V gave up 0 bases and J gave up 9 bases, with 13 bases separating them. Germline CDR1 reads SGHRS; CDR2 reads YFSETQ.

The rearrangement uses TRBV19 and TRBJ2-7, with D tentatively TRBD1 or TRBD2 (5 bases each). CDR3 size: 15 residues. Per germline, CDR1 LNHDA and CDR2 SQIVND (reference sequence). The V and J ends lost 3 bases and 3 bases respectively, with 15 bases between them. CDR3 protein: CASSISVQGVYEQYF. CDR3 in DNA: TGTGCCAGTAGTATCTCGGTCCAGGGAGTCTACGAGCAGTACTTC.

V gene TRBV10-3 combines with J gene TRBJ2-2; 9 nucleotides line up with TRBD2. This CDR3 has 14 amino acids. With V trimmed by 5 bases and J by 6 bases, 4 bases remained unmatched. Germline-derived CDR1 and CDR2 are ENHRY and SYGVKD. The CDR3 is CAISPGLAAGELFF. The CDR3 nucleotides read TGTGCCATCAGTCCGGGACTAGCTGCCGGGGAGCTGTTTTTT.

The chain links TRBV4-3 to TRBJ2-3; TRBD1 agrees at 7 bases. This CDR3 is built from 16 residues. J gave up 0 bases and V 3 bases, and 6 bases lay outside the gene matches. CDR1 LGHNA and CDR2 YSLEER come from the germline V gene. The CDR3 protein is CASSHQRDSSTDTQYF. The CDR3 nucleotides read TGCGCCAGCAGCCACCAAAGGGACAGCAGCACAGATACGCAGTATTTT.

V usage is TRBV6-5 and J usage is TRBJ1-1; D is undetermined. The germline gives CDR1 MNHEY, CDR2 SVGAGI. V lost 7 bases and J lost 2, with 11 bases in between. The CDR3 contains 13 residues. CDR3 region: CASKAPRNTEAFF. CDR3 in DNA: TGTGCCAGCAAAGCACCACGAAACACTGAAGCTTTCTTT.